This T cell receptor beta chain was observed in a study of regulatory T cells in long-lasting Graves disease. Study-wide results and limits: Compared with new cases, persistent Graves' patients showed reduced TCR diversity. Thyroid tissue went unstudied; only peripheral blood was examined.

There are 15 residues in the CDR3. The J segment lost 1 base and the V segment lost 3 bases, leaving 3 bases of the junction unmatched. Germline values: CDR1 SGHTA, CDR2 FQGTGA. Time point denoted: newly diagnosed GD, antithyroid drugs for less than 3 months. Researchers made the TCR library from RNA that was extracted from PBMCs. Construction of TCR beta libraries relied on iRepertoire HTBI primers and on Arm-PCR targeting CDR3 regions. One entry per CDR3 protein, called by TCRdb with MiXCR from the multiplex PCR reads. The repertoire holds about 240,000 distinct CDR3 sequences, with 20% to 25% as singletons. In its sample, this clonotype was seen many times. Its target is not known.

This chain joins TRBV7-3 and TRBJ2-3, with TRBD2 matching over 8 bases. Specimen: peripheral blood mononuclear cells (PBMCs), collected at new diagnosis, from a patient treated with antithyroid drugs. This receptor was obtained from a female donor with Graves disease. The CDR3 loop is CASSFRRGGTDTQYF. The CDR3 DNA reads as TGTGCCAGCAGCTTCCGGCGGGGGGGCACAGATACGCAGTATTTT.